This record looks at one T cell receptor (beta chain) sequence and its context. Antigen specificity is unknown. This sample stems from a study of cytotoxic CD8 clonotypes in ibrutinib-treated CLL. Findings and caveats of the study: The clonality rise at ibrutinib response reflected private clonotype expansion. Timing of sampling differed between sustained-remission and progressing patients.

Produced via immunoSEQ multiplex PCR; TCRdb's table is partial and in-frame only. Of around 70,000 clones in the sample, just over 90% were seen once. Trimming removed 6 bases at V and 2 bases at J, with 8 bases between. Germline V gene lookup returns CDR1 KGHSH and CDR2 LQKENI. This CDR3 comprises 12 residues. The chain links TRBV18 to TRBJ2-7, with D unclear. This clonotype was sampled from a human donor with chronic lymphocytic leukemia. Sequencing was performed on PBMCs, taken after 12 months of ibrutinib treatment. DNA for the CDR3: TGTGCCAGCTCGAAAGGACCCTACGAGCAGTACTTC. Its protein product is CASSKGPYEQYF.